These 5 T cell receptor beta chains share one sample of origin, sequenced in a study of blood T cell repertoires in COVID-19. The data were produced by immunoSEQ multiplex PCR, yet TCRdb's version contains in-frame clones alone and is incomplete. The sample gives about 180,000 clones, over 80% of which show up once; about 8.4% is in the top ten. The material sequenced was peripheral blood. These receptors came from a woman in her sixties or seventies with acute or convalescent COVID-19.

The CDR3 DNA is TGTGCCAGTAACGTTGTACAGGGAGGCAATCAGCCCCAGCATTTT. Its protein product is CASNVVQGGNQPQHF. This chain uses TRBV19 with TRBJ1-5, with a tentative D call TRBD1 (6 bases). There are 15 residues in the CDR3. The ends were cut back, 7 bases at V and 2 bases at J, with 15 bases in the middle. CDR1 is LNHDA and CDR2 is SQIVND in the germline V gene (reference sequence).

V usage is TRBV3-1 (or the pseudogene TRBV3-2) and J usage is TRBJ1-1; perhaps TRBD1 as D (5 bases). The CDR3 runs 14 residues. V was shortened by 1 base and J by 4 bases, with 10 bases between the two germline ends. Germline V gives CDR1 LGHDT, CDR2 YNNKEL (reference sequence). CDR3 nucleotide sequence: TGTGCCAGCAGCCAAGGGGCGGGGCTCACTGAAGCTTTCTTT. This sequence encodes CASSQGAGLTEAFF.

CDR3 in amino acids: CAREGASYNEQFF. CDR3 DNA: TGTGCGCGGGAGGGGGCCTCCTACAATGAGCAGTTCTTC. This chain links TRBV30 with TRBJ2-1; 9 bases line up with TRBD2. The CDR3 covers 13 residues. Germline loops: CDR1 GTSNPN, CDR2 SVGIG (reference sequence). Looking up the rest from reference TRBV30 and TRBJ2-1 gives the full variable domain: SQTIHQWPATLVQPVGSPLSLECTVEGTSNPNLYWYRQAAGRGLQLLFYSVGIGQISSEVPQNLSASRPQDRQFILSSKKLLLSDSGFYLCAREGASYNEQFFGPGTRLTVL.

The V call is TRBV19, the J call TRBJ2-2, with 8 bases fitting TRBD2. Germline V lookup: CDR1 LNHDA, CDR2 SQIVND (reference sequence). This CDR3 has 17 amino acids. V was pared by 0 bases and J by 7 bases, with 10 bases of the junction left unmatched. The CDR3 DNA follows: TGTGCCAGTAGTATAGATATACGGGGGGGCCCTGGCGGGGAGCTGTTTTTT. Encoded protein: CASSIDIRGGPGGELFF. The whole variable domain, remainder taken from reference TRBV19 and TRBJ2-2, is DGGITQSPKYLFRKEGQNVTLSCEQNLNHDAMYWYRQDPGQGLRLIYYSQIVNDFQKGDIAEGYSVSREKKESFPLTVTSAQKNPTAFYLCASSIDIRGGPGGELFFGEGSRLTVL.

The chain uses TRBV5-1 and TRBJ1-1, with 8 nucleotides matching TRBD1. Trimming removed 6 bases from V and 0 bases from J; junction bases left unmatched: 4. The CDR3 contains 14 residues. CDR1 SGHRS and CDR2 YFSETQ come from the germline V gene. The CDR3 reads CASMTGAVNTEAFF. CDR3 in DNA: TGCGCCAGCATGACAGGGGCGGTGAACACTGAAGCTTTCTTT.